The subject of this entry is one T cell receptor (beta chain). What it binds is not known. With 60 Vbeta and 13 Jbeta primers, the PCR was carried out. Authors' methods: Around 11 million shared chains were among around 80 million unique TCR beta chains counted in a later analysis. The method was immunoSEQ multiplex PCR; TCRdb's version includes in-frame clones alone and lacks a portion of them. The V and J calls and the clone size are those of that table, but D and trimming were determined from the DNA. This sample's clone table lists over 150,000 clones. This record belongs to a study of cytomegalovirus exposure and HLA in healthy donors. Germline V gene data show CDR1 as SGDLS and CDR2 as YYNGEE. V gave up 2 bases and J gave up 2 bases; unmatched junction bases: 1. CDR3 length: 14 residues. Study-level points and caveats: Most TCRs appeared rarely, but some public TCRs recurred in many donors. Among CMV-associated TCR beta chains, most appeared HLA-restricted in a later analysis.

The clonotype was recovered from a boy between 10 and 17 years old in good health and CMV-seronegative. This sequence joins TRBV9 and TRBJ2-3; 8 positions agree with TRBD2. The specimen sequenced was PBMCs. Here the CDR3 DNA reads TGTGCCAGCAGCGTGCGGGGGGTCACAGATACGCAGTATTTT. Amino acid sequence: CASSVRGVTDTQYF.